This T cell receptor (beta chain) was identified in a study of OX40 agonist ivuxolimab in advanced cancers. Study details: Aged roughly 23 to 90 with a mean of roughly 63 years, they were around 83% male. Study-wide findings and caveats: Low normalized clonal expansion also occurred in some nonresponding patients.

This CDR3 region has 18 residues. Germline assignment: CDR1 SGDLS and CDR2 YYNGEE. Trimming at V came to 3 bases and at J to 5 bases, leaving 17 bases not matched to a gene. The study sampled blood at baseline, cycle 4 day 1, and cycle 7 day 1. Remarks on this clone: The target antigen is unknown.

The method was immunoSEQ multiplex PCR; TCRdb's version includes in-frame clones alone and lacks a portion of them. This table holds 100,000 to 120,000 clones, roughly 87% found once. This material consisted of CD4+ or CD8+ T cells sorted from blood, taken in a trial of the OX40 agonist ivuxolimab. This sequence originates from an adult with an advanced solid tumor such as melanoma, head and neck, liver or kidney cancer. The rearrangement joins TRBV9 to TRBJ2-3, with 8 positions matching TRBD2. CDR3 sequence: CASSASKVSGSGIDTQYF. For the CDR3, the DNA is TGTGCCAGCAGCGCCTCCAAGGTGAGCGGGAGTGGCATAGATACGCAGTATTTT.